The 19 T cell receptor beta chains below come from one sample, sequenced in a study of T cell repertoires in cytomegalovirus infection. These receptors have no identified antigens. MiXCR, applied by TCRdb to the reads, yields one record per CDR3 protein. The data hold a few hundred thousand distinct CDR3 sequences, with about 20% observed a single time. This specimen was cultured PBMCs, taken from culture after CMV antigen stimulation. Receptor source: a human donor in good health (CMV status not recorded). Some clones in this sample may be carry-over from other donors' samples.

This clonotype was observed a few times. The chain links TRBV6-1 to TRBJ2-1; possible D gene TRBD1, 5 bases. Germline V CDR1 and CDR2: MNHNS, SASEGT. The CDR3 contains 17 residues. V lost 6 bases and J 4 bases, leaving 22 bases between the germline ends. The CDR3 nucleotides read TGTGCCAGCAGCAGAATTCAGGGAATTTCAACATACAATGAGCAGTTCTTC. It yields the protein CASSRIQGISTYNEQFF.

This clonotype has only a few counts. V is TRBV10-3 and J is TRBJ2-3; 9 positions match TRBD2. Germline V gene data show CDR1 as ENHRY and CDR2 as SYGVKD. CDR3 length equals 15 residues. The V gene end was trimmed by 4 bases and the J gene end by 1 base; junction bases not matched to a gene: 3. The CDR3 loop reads CAISAGTSRTDTQYF. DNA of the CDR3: TGTGCCATCAGTGCCGGGACTAGCCGCACAGATACGCAGTATTTT.

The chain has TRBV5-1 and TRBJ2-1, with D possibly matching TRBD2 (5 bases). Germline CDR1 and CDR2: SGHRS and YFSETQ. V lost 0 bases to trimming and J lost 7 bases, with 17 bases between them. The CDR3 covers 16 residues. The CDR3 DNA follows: TGCGCCAGCAGCTTGGATCCTAGCTATAGGCGGAATGAGCAGTTCTTC. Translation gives CASSLDPSYRRNEQFF.

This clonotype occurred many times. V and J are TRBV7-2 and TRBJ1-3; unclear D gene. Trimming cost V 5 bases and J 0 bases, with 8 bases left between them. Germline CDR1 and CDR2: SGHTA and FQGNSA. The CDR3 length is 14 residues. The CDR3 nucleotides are TGTGCCAGCAGCCCCCTCAGCTCTGGAAACACCATATATTTT. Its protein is CASSPLSSGNTIYF. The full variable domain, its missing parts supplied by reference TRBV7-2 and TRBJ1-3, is GAGVSQSPSNKVTEKGKDVELRCDPISGHTALYWYRQSLGQGLEFLIYFQGNSAPDKSGLPSDRFSAERTGGSVSTLTIQRTQQEDSAVYLCASSPLSSGNTIYFGEGSWLTVV.

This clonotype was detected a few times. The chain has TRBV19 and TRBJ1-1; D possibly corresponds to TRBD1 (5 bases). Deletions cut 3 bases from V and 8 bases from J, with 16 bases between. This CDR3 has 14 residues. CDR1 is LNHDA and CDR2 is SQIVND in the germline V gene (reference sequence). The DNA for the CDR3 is TGTGCCAGTAGTATCGGGCAGGGATTGTCCGAAGCTTTCTTT. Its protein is CASSIGQGLSEAFF.

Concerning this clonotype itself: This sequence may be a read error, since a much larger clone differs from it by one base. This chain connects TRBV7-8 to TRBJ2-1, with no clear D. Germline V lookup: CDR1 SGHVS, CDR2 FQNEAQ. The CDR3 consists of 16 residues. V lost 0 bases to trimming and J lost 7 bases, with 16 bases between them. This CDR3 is CASSLAGDAYLNEQFF. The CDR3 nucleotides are TGTGCCAGCAGCTTAGCGGGCGACGCGTATTTGAATGAGCAGTTCTTC.

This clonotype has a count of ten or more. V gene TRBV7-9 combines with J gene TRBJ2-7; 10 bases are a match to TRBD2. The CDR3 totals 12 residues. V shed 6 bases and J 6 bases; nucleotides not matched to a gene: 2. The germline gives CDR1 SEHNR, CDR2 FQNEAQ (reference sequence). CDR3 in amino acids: CASRSSGSEQYF. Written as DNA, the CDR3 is TGTGCCAGCAGATCTAGCGGGAGCGAGCAGTACTTC.

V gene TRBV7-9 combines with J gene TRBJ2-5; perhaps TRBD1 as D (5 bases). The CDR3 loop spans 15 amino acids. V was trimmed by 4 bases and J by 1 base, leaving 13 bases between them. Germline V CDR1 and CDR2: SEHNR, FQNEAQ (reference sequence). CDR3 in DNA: TGTGCCAGCAGCTCCCCCCTGGGGCCCCAAGAGACCCAGTACTTC. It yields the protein CASSSPLGPQETQYF.

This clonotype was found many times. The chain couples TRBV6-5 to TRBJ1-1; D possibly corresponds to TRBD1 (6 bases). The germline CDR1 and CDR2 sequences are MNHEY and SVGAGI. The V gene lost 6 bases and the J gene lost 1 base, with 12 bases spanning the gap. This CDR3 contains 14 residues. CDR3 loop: CASSQGQSNTEAFF. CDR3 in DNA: TGTGCCAGCAGCCAGGGACAATCGAACACTGAAGCTTTCTTT.

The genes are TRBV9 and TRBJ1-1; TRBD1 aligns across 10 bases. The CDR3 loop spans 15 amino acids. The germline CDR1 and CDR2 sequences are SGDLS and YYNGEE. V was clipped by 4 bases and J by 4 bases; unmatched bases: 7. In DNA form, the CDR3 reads TGTGCCAGCAGCCCTCGGACAGGGGGGGTCACTGAAGCTTTCTTT. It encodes CASSPRTGGVTEAFF.

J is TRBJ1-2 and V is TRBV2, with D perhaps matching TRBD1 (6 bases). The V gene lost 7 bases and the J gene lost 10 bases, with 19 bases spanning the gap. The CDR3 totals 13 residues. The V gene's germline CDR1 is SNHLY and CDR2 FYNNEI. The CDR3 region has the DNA TGTGCCAGCACAAGGACAGCTGACACTTTCTACACCTTC. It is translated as CASTRTADTFYTF.

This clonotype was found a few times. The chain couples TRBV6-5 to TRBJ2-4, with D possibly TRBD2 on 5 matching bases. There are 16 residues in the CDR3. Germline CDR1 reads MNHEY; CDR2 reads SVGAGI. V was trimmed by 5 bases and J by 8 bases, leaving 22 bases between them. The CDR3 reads CASSLRRVGGGYIQYF. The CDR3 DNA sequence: TGTGCCAGCAGTCTCCGACGAGTTGGAGGTGGATACATTCAGTACTTC.

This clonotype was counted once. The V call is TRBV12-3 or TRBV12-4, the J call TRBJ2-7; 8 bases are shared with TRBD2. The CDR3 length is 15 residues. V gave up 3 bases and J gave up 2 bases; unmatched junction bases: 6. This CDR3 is CASSLASGGPYEQYF. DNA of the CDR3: TGTGCCAGCAGTTTGGCGAGCGGGGGCCCCTACGAGCAGTACTTC.

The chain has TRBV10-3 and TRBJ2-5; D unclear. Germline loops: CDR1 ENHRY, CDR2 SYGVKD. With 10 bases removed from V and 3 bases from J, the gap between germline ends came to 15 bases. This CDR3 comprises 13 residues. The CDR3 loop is CATRAPLKETQYF. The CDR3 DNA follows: TGTGCCACCCGGGCCCCTCTCAAAGAGACCCAGTACTTC.

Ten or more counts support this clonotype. The CDR3 nucleotides read TGTGCCAGCAGTTTATTTGGGCTTAGCAATCAGCCCCAGCATTTT. Encoded protein: CASSLFGLSNQPQHF. The chain combines TRBV27 with TRBJ1-5, with unresolved D. The V gene's germline CDR1 is MNHEY and CDR2 SMNVEV (reference sequence). This CDR3 is built from 15 residues. V lost 1 base to trimming and J lost 0 bases, with 7 bases between them.

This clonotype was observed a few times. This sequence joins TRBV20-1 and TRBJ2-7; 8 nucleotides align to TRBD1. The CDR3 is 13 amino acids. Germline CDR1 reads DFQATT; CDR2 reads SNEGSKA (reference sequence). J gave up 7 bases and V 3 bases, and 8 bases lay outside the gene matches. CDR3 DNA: TGCAGTGCTAGGGACAGGGCGTTGGGAGAGCAGTACGTC. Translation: CSARDRALGEQYV.

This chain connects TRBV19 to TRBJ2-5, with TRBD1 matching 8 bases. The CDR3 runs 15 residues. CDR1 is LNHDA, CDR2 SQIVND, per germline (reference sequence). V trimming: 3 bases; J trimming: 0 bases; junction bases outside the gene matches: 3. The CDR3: CASSMRQGYQETQYF. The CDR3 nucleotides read TGTGCCAGTAGTATGCGACAGGGGTACCAAGAGACCCAGTACTTC. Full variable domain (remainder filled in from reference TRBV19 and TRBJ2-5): DGGITQSPKYLFRKEGQNVTLSCEQNLNHDAMYWYRQDPGQGLRLIYYSQIVNDFQKGDIAEGYSVSREKKESFPLTVTSAQKNPTAFYLCASSMRQGYQETQYFGPGTRLLVL.

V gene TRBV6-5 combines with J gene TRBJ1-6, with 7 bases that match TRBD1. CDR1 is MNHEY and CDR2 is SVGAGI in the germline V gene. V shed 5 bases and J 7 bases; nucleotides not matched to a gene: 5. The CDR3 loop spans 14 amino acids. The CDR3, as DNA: TGTGCCAGCAGTAGGGGACAGATCAATTCACCCCTCCACTTT. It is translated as CASSRGQINSPLHF.

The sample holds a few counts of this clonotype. CDR3 in amino acids: CASSQDVLRQYF. In DNA form, the CDR3 reads TGTGCCAGCAGCCAAGACGTTTTGAGGCAGTATTTT. The chain uses TRBV7-9 and TRBJ2-3; D is unresolved. The CDR3 has 12 amino acids. CDR1 is SEHNR, CDR2 FQNEAQ, per germline (reference sequence). V lost 5 bases to trimming and J lost 11 bases, with 14 bases between them.